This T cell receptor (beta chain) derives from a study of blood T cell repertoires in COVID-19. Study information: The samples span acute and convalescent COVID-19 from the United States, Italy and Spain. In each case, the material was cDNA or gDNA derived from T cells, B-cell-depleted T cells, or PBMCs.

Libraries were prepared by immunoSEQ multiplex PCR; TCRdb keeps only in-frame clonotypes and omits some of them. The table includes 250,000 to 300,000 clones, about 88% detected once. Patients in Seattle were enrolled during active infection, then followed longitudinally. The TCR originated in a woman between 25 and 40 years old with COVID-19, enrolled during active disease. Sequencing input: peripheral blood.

The CDR3 DNA sequence: TGTGCCAGCAGCCAAGGGGGGGGACTAGCGTACAATGAGCAGTTCTTC. Its translation is CASSQGGGLAYNEQFF. The chain uses TRBV3-1 (or the pseudogene TRBV3-2) and TRBJ2-1; 10 bases are a match to TRBD2. The CDR3 contains 16 residues. J was trimmed by 4 bases and V by 1 base; bases with no gene match: 4. In germline, CDR1 is LGHDT, CDR2 YNNKEL (reference sequence).